A selection of T cell receptor beta chains follows, all from one sample in a study of CXCR3-negative and CXCR3-positive naive CD8 T cells. TCRdb reanalyzed the 5' RACE reads, giving one entry per CDR3 protein sequence and no DNA. In all, the sample yields around 150,000 distinct CDR3 sequences. The sample taken for sequencing was naive CXCR3+ CD8+ T cells from blood. The receptor set was obtained from a human donor in good health. Some clones in this sample may be carry-over from other donors' samples. Both conserved end residues are part of each CDR3.

v_call	j_call	cdr3_aa
TRBV23-1	TRBJ2-7	CASSLGGGTGRHEQYF
TRBV28	TRBJ2-1	CASSLRIQGDNEQFF
TRBV20-1	TRBJ2-2	CSAGTLAGGTGELFF
TRBV30	TRBJ2-7	CAWNPLFASYEQYF
TRBV28	TRBJ2-7	CASRKFTLTGMWAYEQYF
TRBV7-9	TRBJ1-4	CASRWGVGEKLFF
TRBV4-3	TRBJ2-1	CASSQDGAGPPDILPNEQFF
TRBV18	TRBJ1-5	CASSPQKRPDRRWDQPQHF
TRBV6-6	TRBJ2-1	CASRPTVTYNEQFF
TRBV7-9	TRBJ2-7	CASSLAGDPSYEQYF
TRBV9	TRBJ2-1	CASSPYSVNEQFF
TRBV12-3/TRBV12-4	TRBJ2-5	CASSFSGRRREETQYF
TRBV5-1	TRBJ2-7	CASSLEVDSTYEQYF